This is a list of T cell receptor beta chains from one sample in a study of blood T cell repertoires in COVID-19. Using immunoSEQ multiplex PCR, the repertoire was profiled, and TCRdb retains in-frame clones only, with some absent. The sample lists hundreds of thousands of clones, 75% to 90% occurring once. The sample consisted of peripheral blood. The receptor set was obtained from a woman in her thirties with active or convalescent COVID-19. Both conserved end residues are part of each CDR3. Fields, in order: V gene, J gene, clone size, CDR3 protein. Part of the rows lack a size; the others show once, few, many or a class for expanded clones.

>TRBV5-1|TRBJ2-4|NA
CASSLQGTGKNIQYF
>TRBV4-1|TRBJ1-4|NA
CASSQESGGIEKLFF
>TRBV30|TRBJ1-6|few
CAWDTGGVKDSPLHF
>TRBV5-1|TRBJ1-1|NA
CASSSLQGDTEAFF
>TRBV2|TRBJ2-2|NA
CASNPGGNTGELFF
>TRBV6-5|TRBJ2-5|NA
CASSYIETSEETQYF
>TRBV18|TRBJ1-3|NA
CASSPRTLGPGNTIYF
>TRBV6-5|TRBJ1-3|few
CASSYGHSSGNTIYF
>TRBV4-1|TRBJ1-2|NA
CASSQEPGTPYGYTF
>TRBV9|TRBJ2-5|NA
CASSVGASGGPETQYF
>TRBV11-2|TRBJ2-1|NA
CASSTPGQAIHEQFF
>TRBV18|TRBJ2-7|NA
CASSQSGVGEQYF
>TRBV29-1|TRBJ2-5|NA
CTPNSNGTQYF
>TRBV4-1|TRBJ1-6|NA
CASSQEGTISPLHF
>TRBV29-1|TRBJ1-3|NA
CSARTGSGNTIYF
>TRBV5-1|TRBJ2-5|NA
CASRQEQETQYF
>TRBV10-2|TRBJ1-1|NA
CASRATGSTEAFF
>TRBV27|TRBJ1-5|NA
CASSAETGGNQPQHF
>TRBV2|TRBJ2-3|once
CASSGEVRTSDEDTQYF
>TRBV5-1|TRBJ2-7|NA
CASSLGGQASSYEQYF